The rows below give T cell receptor beta chains drawn from one sample of a study of shared clonotypes between healthy human individuals. TCRdb's copy holds only in-frame clones and misses some; the assay was immunoSEQ multiplex PCR. The sample consists of 760,000 or so clones, about 97% of them appearing once. The sequenced material came from naive CD8+ T cells sorted from blood. The receptors stem from a man younger than 45 in good health. The CDR3 runs from the conserved cysteine through the conserved F or W. The order of the fields is J gene, clone size, D gene, V gene, CDR3 protein, CDR3 DNA. D genes are given only for firm matches. Expanded clones are given a class, and other clones once, few, many or no size at all.

TRBJ2-7	once	NA	TRBV10-3	CAISEPRRPYEQYF	TGTGCCATCAGTGAGCCCCGCAGGCCCTACGAGCAGTACTTC
TRBJ2-1	NA	TRBD2	TRBV29-1	CSVELASGSFRTYNEQFF	TGCAGCGTTGAACTGGCTAGCGGGAGTTTTAGGACCTACAATGAGCAGTTCTTC
TRBJ1-3	NA	NA	TRBV25-1	CASSEVAGNTIYF	TGTGCCAGCAGTGAAGTGGCTGGAAACACCATATATTTT
TRBJ1-2	once	TRBD1	TRBV27	CASSFKTGGGYGYTF	TGTGCCAGCAGTTTCAAGACAGGGGGCGGCTATGGCTACACCTTC
TRBJ1-2	NA	NA	TRBV4-3	CASSQERNYGYTF	TGCGCCAGCAGCCAGGAACGTAACTATGGCTACACCTTC
TRBJ2-3	NA	TRBD2	TRBV27	CASSQPGLSTDTQYF	TGTGCCAGCAGTCAACCGGGACTAAGCACAGATACGCAGTATTTT
TRBJ2-7	NA	TRBD1	TRBV27	CAGSTGESSSYEQYF	TGTGCCGGGTCTACAGGGGAATCCTCATCCTACGAGCAGTACTTC
TRBJ2-1	NA	NA	TRBV9	CASSGAGSSYNEQFF	TGTGCCAGCAGCGGCGCCGGGTCCTCCTACAATGAGCAGTTCTTC
TRBJ2-3	NA	TRBD2	TRBV4-3	CASSQGGLAGEYTQYF	TGCGCCAGCAGCCAAGGAGGGCTAGCGGGAGAGTATACGCAGTATTTT
TRBJ1-1	NA	NA	TRBV6-5	CASSLEGNTEAFF	TGTGCCAGCAGCCTCGAGGGGAACACTGAAGCTTTCTTT
TRBJ2-7	NA	NA	TRBV16	CASSQYYEQYF	TGTGCCAGCAGCCAATACTACGAGCAGTACTTC
TRBJ2-3	NA	NA	TRBV7-8	CASSLDLRTTSVYTQYF	TGTGCCAGCAGCTTAGACCTCCGGACTACCTCAGTATATACGCAGTATTTT
TRBJ2-1	NA	NA	TRBV18	CASSPGQYEQFF	TGTGCCAGCTCACCAGGACAATATGAGCAGTTCTTC
TRBJ2-2	NA	NA	TRBV7-9	CASSTSTGELFF	TGTGCCAGCAGCACCAGCACCGGGGAGCTGTTTTTT
TRBJ2-7	NA	NA	TRBV7-9	CASSSIGPTYEQYF	TGTGCCAGCAGCTCCATTGGACCCACCTACGAGCAGTACTTC
TRBJ2-3	NA	NA	TRBV15	CATSETGRYTDTQYF	TGTGCCACCAGCGAGACAGGACGTTACACAGATACGCAGTATTTT
TRBJ2-2	once	NA	TRBV6-5	CASSYSYETGELFF	TGTGCCAGCAGTTACTCGTATGAAACCGGGGAGCTGTTTTTT
TRBJ2-3	NA	NA	TRBV27	CASSLTPALRRADTQYF	TGTGCCAGCAGTTTAACCCCCGCCCTTCGTCGCGCAGATACGCAGTATTTT
TRBJ2-1	NA	TRBD2	TRBV4-1	CASSQELQPSGTIDEQFF	TGCGCCAGCAGCCAAGAATTACAGCCATCCGGGACTATTGATGAGCAGTTCTTC
TRBJ2-7	once	NA	TRBV9	CASSVVDSGYEQYF	TGTGCCAGCAGCGTAGTGGACTCTGGCTACGAGCAGTACTTC
TRBJ2-7	NA	NA	TRBV2	CASNEGNRVDEQYF	TGTGCCAGCAACGAAGGTAACAGGGTCGACGAGCAGTACTTC
TRBJ2-2	NA	TRBD1	TRBV5-5	CASNSGTATGELFF	TGTGCCAGCAATTCTGGGACAGCCACCGGGGAGCTGTTTTTT
TRBJ2-7	NA	TRBD2	TRBV7-8	CASSPSPAGGSYEQYF	TGTGCCAGCAGCCCCTCCCCAGCGGGAGGATCCTACGAGCAGTACTTC
TRBJ2-1	NA	NA	TRBV7-6	CASSSGGLNNEQFF	TGTGCCAGCAGCTCGGGTGGACTGAACAATGAGCAGTTCTTC
TRBJ2-1	few	TRBD2	TRBV18	CASSPLGGFPFF	TGTGCCAGCTCACCACTGGGAGGGTTCCCGTTCTTC
TRBJ2-3	NA	NA	TRBV11-2	CASSFTGRTDTQYF	TGTGCCAGCAGCTTCACAGGGAGGACAGATACGCAGTATTTT
TRBJ2-3	NA	TRBD1	TRBV25-1	CASSESQFEGASTDTQYF	TGTGCCAGCAGTGAATCCCAGTTCGAGGGGGCTAGCACAGATACGCAGTATTTT
TRBJ2-2	NA	NA	TRBV7-2	CASSSDADTGELFF	TGTGCCAGCAGCTCAGACGCCGACACCGGGGAGCTGTTTTTT
TRBJ2-7	NA	TRBD2	TRBV7-9	CASSLAASGIPYEQYF	TGTGCCAGCAGCTTAGCGGCTAGCGGGATCCCCTACGAGCAGTACTTC
TRBJ2-5	NA	NA	TRBV7-9	CASSLARDSREVQETQYF	TGTGCCAGCAGCTTAGCGCGGGACAGCCGTGAAGTCCAAGAGACCCAGTACTTC
TRBJ2-3	NA	TRBD1	TRBV9	CASSLGTAEDTQYF	TGTGCCAGCAGCCTGGGGACAGCGGAAGATACGCAGTATTTT
TRBJ2-7	NA	NA	TRBV7-8	CASSPTEGSVYEQYF	TGTGCCAGCAGCCCGACGGAGGGGTCTGTGTACGAGCAGTACTTC
TRBJ2-2	NA	TRBD1	TRBV13	CASRGRQGNTGELFF	TGTGCCAGCAGGGGTAGACAGGGGAACACCGGGGAGCTGTTTTTT
TRBJ1-4	NA	NA	TRBV28	CASSSAVPGELFF	TGTGCCAGCAGCTCAGCGGTACCCGGGGAACTGTTTTTT